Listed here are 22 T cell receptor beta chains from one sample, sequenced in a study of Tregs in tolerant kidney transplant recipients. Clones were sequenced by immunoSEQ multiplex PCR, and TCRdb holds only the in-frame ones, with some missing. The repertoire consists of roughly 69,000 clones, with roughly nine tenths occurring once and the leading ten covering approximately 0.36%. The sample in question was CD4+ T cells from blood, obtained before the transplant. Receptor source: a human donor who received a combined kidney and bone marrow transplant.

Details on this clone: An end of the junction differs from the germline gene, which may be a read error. CDR3 residues: CASSEGQQNAEAFF. The CDR3 nucleotides are TGCGCCAGCAGCGAAGGACAGCAGAACGCTGAAGCTTTCTTT. The chain is built from TRBV5-1 and TRBJ1-1; weak D call: TRBD1 (6 bases). The germline V gene encodes CDR1 SGHRS and CDR2 YFSETQ. The CDR3 runs 14 residues.

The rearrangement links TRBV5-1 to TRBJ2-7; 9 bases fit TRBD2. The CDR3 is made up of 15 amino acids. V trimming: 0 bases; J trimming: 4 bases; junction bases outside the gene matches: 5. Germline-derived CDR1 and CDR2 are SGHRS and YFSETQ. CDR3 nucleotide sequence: TGCGCCAGCAGCTTGGCTAGCGGGGTGTCTTACGAGCAGTACTTC. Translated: CASSLASGVSYEQYF.

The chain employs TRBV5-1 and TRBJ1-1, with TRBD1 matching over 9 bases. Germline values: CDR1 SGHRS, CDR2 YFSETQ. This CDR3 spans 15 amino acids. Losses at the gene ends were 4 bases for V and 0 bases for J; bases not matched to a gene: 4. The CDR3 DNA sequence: TGCGCCAGCAGCGAGGGACAGGGATTGAACACTGAAGCTTTCTTT. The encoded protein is CASSEGQGLNTEAFF.

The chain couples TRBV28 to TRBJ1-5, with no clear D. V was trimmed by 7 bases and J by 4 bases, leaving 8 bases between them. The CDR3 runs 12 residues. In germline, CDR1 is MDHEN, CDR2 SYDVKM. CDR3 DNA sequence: TGTGCCAGCACCGTGAGGAATCAGCCCCAGCATTTT. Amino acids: CASTVRNQPQHF. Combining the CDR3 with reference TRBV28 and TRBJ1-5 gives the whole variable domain DVKVTQSSRYLVKRTGEKVFLECVQDMDHENMFWYRQDPGLGLRLIYFSYDVKMKEKGDIPEGYSVSREKKERFSLILESASTNQTSMYLCASTVRNQPQHFGDGTRLSIL.

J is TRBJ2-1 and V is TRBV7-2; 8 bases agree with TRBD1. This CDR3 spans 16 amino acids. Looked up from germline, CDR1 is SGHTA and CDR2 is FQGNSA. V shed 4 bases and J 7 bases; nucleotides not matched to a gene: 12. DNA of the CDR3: TGTGCCAGCAGCTCCGAGGGGCCAGGGGGCCCTAATGAGCAGTTCTTC. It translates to CASSSEGPGGPNEQFF.

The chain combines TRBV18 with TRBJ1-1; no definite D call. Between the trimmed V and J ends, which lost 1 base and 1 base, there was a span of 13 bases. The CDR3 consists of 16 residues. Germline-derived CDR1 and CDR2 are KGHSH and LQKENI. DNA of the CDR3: TGTGCCAGCTCACCACTCTCTGGCAATTCGAACACTGAAGCTTTCTTT. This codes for CASSPLSGNSNTEAFF.

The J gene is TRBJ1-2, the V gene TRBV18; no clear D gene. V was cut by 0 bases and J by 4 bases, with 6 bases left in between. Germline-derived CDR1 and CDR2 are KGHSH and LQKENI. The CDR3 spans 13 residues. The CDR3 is CASSPPASYGYTF. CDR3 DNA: TGTGCCAGCTCACCACCCGCTAGCTATGGCTACACCTTC. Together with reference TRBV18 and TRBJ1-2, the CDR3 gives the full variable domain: NAGVMQNPRHLVRRRGQEARLRCSPMKGHSHVYWYRQLPEEGLKFMVYLQKENIIDESGMPKERFSAEFPKEGPSILRIQQVVRGDSAAYFCASSPPASYGYTFGSGTRLTVV.

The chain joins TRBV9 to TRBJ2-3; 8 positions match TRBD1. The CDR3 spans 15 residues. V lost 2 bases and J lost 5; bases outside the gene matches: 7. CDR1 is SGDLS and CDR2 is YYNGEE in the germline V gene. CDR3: CASSVGQGEGDTQYF. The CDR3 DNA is TGTGCCAGCAGCGTCGGACAGGGAGAAGGAGATACGCAGTATTTT.

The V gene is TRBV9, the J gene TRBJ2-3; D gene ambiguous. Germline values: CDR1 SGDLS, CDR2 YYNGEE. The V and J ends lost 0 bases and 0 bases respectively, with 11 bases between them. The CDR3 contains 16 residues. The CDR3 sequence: CASSVATLPSTDTQYF. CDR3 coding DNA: TGTGCCAGCAGCGTAGCTACGTTACCTAGCACAGATACGCAGTATTTT. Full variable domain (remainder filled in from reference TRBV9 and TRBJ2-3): DSGVTQTPKHLITATGQRVTLRCSPRSGDLSVYWYQQSLDQGLQFLIQYYNGEERAKGNILERFSAQQFPDLHSELNLSSLELGDSALYFCASSVATLPSTDTQYFGPGTRLTVL.

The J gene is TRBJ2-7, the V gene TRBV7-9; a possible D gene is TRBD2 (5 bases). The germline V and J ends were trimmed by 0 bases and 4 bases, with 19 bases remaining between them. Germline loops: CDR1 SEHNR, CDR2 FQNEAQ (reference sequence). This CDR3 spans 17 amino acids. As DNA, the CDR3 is TGTGCCAGCAGCTTAGCGGGCAGCGCGGATACGGGATACGAGCAGTACTTC. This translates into CASSLAGSADTGYEQYF.

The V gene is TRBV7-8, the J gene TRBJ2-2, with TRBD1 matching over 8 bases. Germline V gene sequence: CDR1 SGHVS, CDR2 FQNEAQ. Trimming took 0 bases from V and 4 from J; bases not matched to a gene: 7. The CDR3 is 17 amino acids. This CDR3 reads CASSLAGRGRFTGELFF. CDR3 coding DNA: TGTGCCAGCAGCTTAGCGGGCAGGGGGCGATTCACCGGGGAGCTGTTTTTT.

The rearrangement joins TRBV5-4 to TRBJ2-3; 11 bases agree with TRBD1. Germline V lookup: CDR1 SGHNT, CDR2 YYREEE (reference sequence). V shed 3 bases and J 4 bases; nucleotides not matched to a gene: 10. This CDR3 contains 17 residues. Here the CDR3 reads CASSSPRDRGLADTQYF. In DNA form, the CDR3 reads TGTGCCAGCAGCTCGCCCCGGGACAGGGGGTTAGCAGATACGCAGTATTTT.

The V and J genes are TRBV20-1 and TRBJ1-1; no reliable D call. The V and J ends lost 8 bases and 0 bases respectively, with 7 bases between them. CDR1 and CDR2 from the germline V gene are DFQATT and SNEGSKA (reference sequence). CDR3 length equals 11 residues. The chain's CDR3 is CSSHMNTEAFF. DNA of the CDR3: TGCAGTTCTCACATGAACACTGAAGCTTTCTTT.

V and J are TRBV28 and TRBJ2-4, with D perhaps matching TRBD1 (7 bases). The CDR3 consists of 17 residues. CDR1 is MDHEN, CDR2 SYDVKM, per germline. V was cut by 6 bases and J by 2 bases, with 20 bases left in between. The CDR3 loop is CASRETQGGLTKNIQYF. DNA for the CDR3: TGTGCCAGCAGGGAGACTCAGGGGGGCTTGACCAAAAACATTCAGTACTTC.

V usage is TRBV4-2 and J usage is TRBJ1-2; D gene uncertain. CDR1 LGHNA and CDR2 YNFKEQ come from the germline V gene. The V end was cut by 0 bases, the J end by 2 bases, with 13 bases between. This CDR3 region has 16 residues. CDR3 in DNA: TGTGCCAGCAGCCAAGACGGCGCGGGAACCAACTATGGCTACACCTTC. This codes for CASSQDGAGTNYGYTF.

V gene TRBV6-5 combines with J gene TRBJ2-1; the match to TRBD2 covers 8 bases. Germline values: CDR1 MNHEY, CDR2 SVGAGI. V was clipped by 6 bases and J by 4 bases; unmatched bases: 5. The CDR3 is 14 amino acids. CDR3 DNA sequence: TGTGCCAGCAGATTGGCGGGAGGTTACAATGAGCAGTTCTTC. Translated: CASRLAGGYNEQFF.

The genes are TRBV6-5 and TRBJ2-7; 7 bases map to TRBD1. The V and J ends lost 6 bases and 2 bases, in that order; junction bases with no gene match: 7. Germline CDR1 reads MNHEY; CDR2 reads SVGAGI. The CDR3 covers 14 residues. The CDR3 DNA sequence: TGTGCCAGCAGATCTACAGGGGCCCCCTACGAGCAGTACTTC. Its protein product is CASRSTGAPYEQYF.

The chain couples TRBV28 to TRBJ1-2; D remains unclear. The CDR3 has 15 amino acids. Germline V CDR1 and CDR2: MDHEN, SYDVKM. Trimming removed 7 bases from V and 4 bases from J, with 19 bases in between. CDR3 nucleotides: TGTGCCAGCATTGGGAGGGCGCCGGTAATCTATGGCTACACCTTC. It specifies CASIGRAPVIYGYTF.

Written as DNA, the CDR3 is TGTGCCAGCAGCTCCCCAGCGGGCGGGAGCGGCCATGAGCAGTTCTTC. This encodes CASSSPAGGSGHEQFF. The chain has TRBV11-1 and TRBJ2-1; 7 positions match TRBD2. The V and J ends lost 4 bases and 8 bases, in that order; junction bases with no gene match: 14. This CDR3 comprises 16 residues. Germline V lookup: CDR1 SGHAT, CDR2 FQDESV (reference sequence). Using reference TRBV11-1 and TRBJ2-1 for the parts outside the CDR3, the full variable domain is EAEVAQSPRYKITEKSQAVAFWCDPISGHATLYWYRQILGQGPELLVQFQDESVVDDSQLPKDRFSAERLKGVDSTLKIQPAELGDSAMYLCASSSPAGGSGHEQFFGPGTRLTVL.

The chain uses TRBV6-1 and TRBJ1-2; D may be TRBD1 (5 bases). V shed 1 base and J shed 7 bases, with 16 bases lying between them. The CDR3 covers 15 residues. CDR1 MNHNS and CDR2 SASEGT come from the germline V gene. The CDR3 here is CASSEVPGTGGGYTF. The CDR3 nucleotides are TGTGCCAGCAGTGAAGTGCCCGGGACGGGGGGTGGCTACACCTTC.

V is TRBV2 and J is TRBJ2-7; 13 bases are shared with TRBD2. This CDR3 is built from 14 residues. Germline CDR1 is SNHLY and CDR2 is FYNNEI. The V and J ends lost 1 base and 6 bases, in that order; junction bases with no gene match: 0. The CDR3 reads CASSEGLAGGEQYF. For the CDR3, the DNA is TGTGCCAGCAGTGAAGGACTAGCGGGAGGCGAGCAGTACTTC.

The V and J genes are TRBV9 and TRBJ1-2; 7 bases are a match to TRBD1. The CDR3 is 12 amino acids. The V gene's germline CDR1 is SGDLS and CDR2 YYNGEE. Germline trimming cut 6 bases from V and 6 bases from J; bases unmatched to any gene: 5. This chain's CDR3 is CASNSQGNGYTF. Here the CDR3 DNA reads TGTGCCAGCAACTCACAGGGGAATGGCTACACCTTC.